The 19 T cell receptor beta chains listed next were all sequenced from one sample in a study of cytomegalovirus exposure and HLA in healthy donors. 13 Jbeta primers and 60 Vbeta primers were used for the PCR. This table comes from immunoSEQ multiplex PCR, and its TCRdb copy is limited to in-frame clones, with some not included. The table shows about 130,000 clones, with more than 70% occurring only once. Material for sequencing was PBMCs. These receptor sequences come from a young woman in good health and CMV-seropositive.

This rearrangement joins TRBV28 to TRBJ1-2; 10 positions agree with TRBD1. The CDR3 is 15 residues long. The germline CDR1 and CDR2 sequences are MDHEN and SYDVKM. Germline trimming cut 6 bases from V and 4 bases from J; bases unmatched to any gene: 8. The CDR3 DNA is TGTGCCAGCAGACAGACAGGGGGCGTCGTCTATGGCTACACCTTC. This translates into CASRQTGGVVYGYTF.

This clone turned up a few times. The chain carries TRBV18 and TRBJ2-5, with 7 bases matching TRBD1. The trim removed 7 bases at V and 2 bases at J, leaving 4 bases unmatched. There are 13 residues in the CDR3. Germline CDR1 reads KGHSH; CDR2 reads LQKENI. The CDR3 reads CASLGQLQETQYF. In DNA form, the CDR3 reads TGTGCCAGCTTGGGACAGCTTCAAGAGACCCAGTACTTC.

The chain carries TRBV7-9 and TRBJ1-2, with D hard to call. The CDR3 has 13 amino acids. Germline CDR1 SEHNR, CDR2 FQNEAQ (reference sequence). The germline V and J ends were trimmed by 0 bases and 7 bases, with 9 bases remaining between them. In DNA, the CDR3 is TGTGCCAGCAGCTTAGCCGGGGAAGGTGGCTACACCTTC. It translates to CASSLAGEGGYTF. The full variable domain, completed using reference TRBV7-9 and TRBJ1-2, is DTGVSQNPRHKITKRGQNVTFRCDPISEHNRLYWYRQTLGQGPEFLTYFQNEAQLEKSRLLSDRFSAERPKGSFSTLEIQRTEQGDSAMYLCASSLAGEGGYTFGSGTRLTVV.

This sequence joins TRBV27 and TRBJ2-3; 8 nucleotides align to TRBD2. After removal of 5 bases from V and 2 bases from J, the junction contained 3 bases not matched to a gene. Germline CDR1 and CDR2: MNHEY and SMNVEV (reference sequence). There are 14 residues in the CDR3. CDR3 bases: TGTGCCAGCAGTCAGCGGGGGTTCACAGATACGCAGTATTTT. This codes for CASSQRGFTDTQYF.

This chain links TRBV9 with TRBJ2-1, with D perhaps TRBD2 (6 bases). CDR1 and CDR2 (germline): SGDLS, YYNGEE. Trimming cost V 3 bases and J 9 bases, with 16 bases left between them. This CDR3 has 14 amino acids. CDR3 sequence (DNA): TGTGCCAGCAGCGCCTCGACTAGAATGGGTGAGCAGTTCTTC. The encoded protein is CASSASTRMGEQFF.

This sequence joins TRBV5-1 and TRBJ1-5, with 8 bases fitting TRBD1. The CDR3 is 14 residues long. V shed 4 bases, J shed 5 bases, and the junction held 5 bases outside the gene matches. From germline, CDR1 is SGHRS and CDR2 YFSETQ. The CDR3 is CASSPTGGYQPQHF. CDR3 coding DNA: TGCGCCAGCAGCCCCACAGGGGGATATCAGCCCCAGCATTTT.

DNA for the CDR3: TGTGCCAGCTCAGCGAGACAGGGGGCTGGATTGAACACTGAAGCTTTCTTT. Encoded protein: CASSARQGAGLNTEAFF. The V gene is TRBV18, the J gene TRBJ1-1, with TRBD1 matching over 10 bases. There are 17 residues in the CDR3. J was trimmed by 0 bases and V by 5 bases; bases with no gene match: 9. Germline V gene data show CDR1 as KGHSH and CDR2 as LQKENI. The whole variable domain, remainder taken from reference TRBV18 and TRBJ1-1, is NAGVMQNPRHLVRRRGQEARLRCSPMKGHSHVYWYRQLPEEGLKFMVYLQKENIIDESGMPKERFSAEFPKEGPSILRIQQVVRGDSAAYFCASSARQGAGLNTEAFFGQGTRLTVV.

The chain is built from TRBV25-1 and TRBJ1-1; D may be TRBD1 (6 bases). The CDR3 is made up of 15 amino acids. V was pared by 9 bases and J by 1 base, with 18 bases between. Germline V lookup: CDR1 MGHDK, CDR2 SYGVNS. CDR3 nucleotides: TGTGCCAGTTCTGAGGGGGGGGGCAGGAACACTGAAGCTTTCTTT. This codes for CASSEGGGRNTEAFF.

The rearrangement joins TRBV7-9 to TRBJ2-5; 8 nucleotides line up with TRBD2. This CDR3 has 13 amino acids. The germline gives CDR1 SEHNR, CDR2 FQNEAQ (reference sequence). Trimming at V came to 5 bases and at J to 4 bases, leaving 3 bases not matched to a gene. DNA of the CDR3: TGTGCCAGCAGCGTTAGCGGGGCAGAGACCCAGTACTTC. Translating gives CASSVSGAETQYF.

The rearrangement links TRBV11-2 to TRBJ1-1; no firm D call. The ends were cut back, 2 bases at V and 1 base at J, with 5 bases in the middle. In germline, CDR1 is SGHAT, CDR2 FQNNGV. There are 13 residues in the CDR3. CDR3 region: CASSLIGNTEAFF. The CDR3 DNA reads as TGTGCCAGCAGCTTAATCGGGAACACTGAAGCTTTCTTT.

The V and J genes are TRBV28 and TRBJ2-7; the D is unclear. Trimming took 6 bases from V and 3 from J, leaving 9 bases between them. From germline, CDR1 is MDHEN and CDR2 SYDVKM. The CDR3 spans 12 residues. The CDR3: CASSSSYYEQYF. The CDR3 region has the DNA TGTGCCAGCAGCTCCTCTTACTACGAGCAGTACTTC.

The rearrangement uses TRBV18 and TRBJ2-7; TRBD1 aligns across 11 bases. This CDR3 is built from 14 residues. The germline V gene has CDR1 KGHSH and CDR2 LQKENI. V dropped 6 bases and J dropped 5; count of bases not matched to a gene: 6. CDR3 nucleotides: TGTGCCAGCTCCGCCGGGACAGGGGGGGACGAGCAGTACTTC. Its protein product is CASSAGTGGDEQYF.

This clone was seen a handful of times. J is TRBJ1-6 and V is TRBV6-5; D possibly corresponds to TRBD1 (6 bases). There are 16 residues in the CDR3. Per the germline V gene, CDR1 is MNHEY and CDR2 is SVGAGI. V lost 2 bases to trimming and J lost 1 base, with 9 bases between them. The CDR3 nucleotides are TGTGCCAGCAGTTACAAAAGGGGGTCCTATAATTCACCCCTCCACTTT. Translation: CASSYKRGSYNSPLHF.

The chain couples TRBV28 to TRBJ1-2; perhaps TRBD1 as D (5 bases). Trimming removed 6 bases at V and 8 bases at J, with 13 bases between. The length of the CDR3 is 12 residues. CDR1 and CDR2 from the germline V gene are MDHEN and SYDVKM. The CDR3 sequence: CASSRGGKGYTF. The CDR3 coding sequence is TGTGCCAGCAGCCGGGGGGGGAAAGGCTACACCTTC.

DNA for the CDR3: TGTGCCAGCAGCTTTCAGGGCCCCTACAATGAGCAGTTCTTC. Translating gives CASSFQGPYNEQFF. The gene calls are TRBV6-1 and TRBJ2-1, with D perhaps matching TRBD1 (5 bases). CDR3 length: 14 amino acids. Germline CDR1 is MNHNS and CDR2 is SASEGT. The ends were cut back, 6 bases at V and 2 bases at J, with 11 bases in the middle.

The genes are TRBV10-3 and TRBJ1-1, with D perhaps matching TRBD1 (6 bases). Trimming left V 3 bases short and J 8 bases short, with 13 bases between. The CDR3 totals 13 residues. Germline V gives CDR1 ENHRY, CDR2 SYGVKD. Here the CDR3 reads CAISDPLGAEAFF. In DNA form, the CDR3 reads TGTGCCATCAGTGACCCCCTGGGGGCGGAAGCTTTCTTT.

For this clone: Within the sample, other DNA sequences also encode this same CDR3. The gene calls are TRBV28 and TRBJ1-4, with 7 bases aligning to TRBD1. The CDR3 has 15 amino acids. The germline V gene encodes CDR1 MDHEN and CDR2 SYDVKM. With V trimmed by 2 bases and J by 3 bases, 3 bases remained unmatched. This CDR3 reads CASSLPGTANEKLFF. For the CDR3, the DNA is TGTGCCAGCAGTTTACCCGGGACAGCTAATGAAAAACTGTTTTTT. The entire variable domain, with the rest obtained from reference TRBV28 and TRBJ1-4, is as follows: DVKVTQSSRYLVKRTGEKVFLECVQDMDHENMFWYRQDPGLGLRLIYFSYDVKMKEKGDIPEGYSVSREKKERFSLILESASTNQTSMYLCASSLPGTANEKLFFGSGTQLSVL.

DNA for the CDR3: TGTGCCAGCGGGTCGACAGGGGCGAACACTGAAGCTTTCTTT. Protein product: CASGSTGANTEAFF. This chain links TRBV28 with TRBJ1-1, with 8 positions matching TRBD1. The CDR3 contains 14 residues. V trimming: 8 bases; J trimming: 1 base; junction bases outside the gene matches: 6. Germline V gene sequence: CDR1 MDHEN, CDR2 SYDVKM.

This clone occurred once. The J gene is TRBJ2-3, the V gene TRBV7-9, with TRBD1 matching 10 bases. The germline V gene encodes CDR1 SEHNR and CDR2 FQNEAQ (reference sequence). The CDR3 has 16 residues. V lost 4 bases, J lost 3 bases, and 7 bases stayed unmatched. CDR3 loop: CASSSGQGGYTDTQYF. CDR3 coding DNA: TGTGCCAGCAGCTCCGGACAGGGGGGATATACAGATACGCAGTATTTT. The full variable domain, its missing parts supplied by reference TRBV7-9 and TRBJ2-3, is DTGVSQNPRHKITKRGQNVTFRCDPISEHNRLYWYRQTLGQGPEFLTYFQNEAQLEKSRLLSDRFSAERPKGSFSTLEIQRTEQGDSAMYLCASSSGQGGYTDTQYFGPGTRLTVL.